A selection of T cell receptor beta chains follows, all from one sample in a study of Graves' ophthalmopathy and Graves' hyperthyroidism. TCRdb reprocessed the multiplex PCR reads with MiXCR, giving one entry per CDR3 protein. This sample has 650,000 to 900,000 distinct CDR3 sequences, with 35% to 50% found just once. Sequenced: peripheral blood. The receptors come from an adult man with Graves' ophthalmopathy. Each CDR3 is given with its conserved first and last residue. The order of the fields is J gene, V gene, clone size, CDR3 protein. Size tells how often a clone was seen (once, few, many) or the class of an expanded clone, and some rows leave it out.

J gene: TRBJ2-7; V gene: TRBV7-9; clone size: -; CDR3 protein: CASSQGTGGFDEQYF
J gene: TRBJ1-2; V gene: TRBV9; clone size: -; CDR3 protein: CASSVNEGRVGYTF
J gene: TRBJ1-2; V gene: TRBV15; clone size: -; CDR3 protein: CATSKDGTAYGYTF
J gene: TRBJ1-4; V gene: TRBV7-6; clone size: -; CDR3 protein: CASSADGWYTEKLFF
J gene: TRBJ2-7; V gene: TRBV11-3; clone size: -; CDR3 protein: CASSFDSMGNEQYF
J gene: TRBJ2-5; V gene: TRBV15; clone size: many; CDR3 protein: CATSTRQGMETQYF
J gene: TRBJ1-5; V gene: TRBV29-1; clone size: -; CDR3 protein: CSAPGRGNQETQHF
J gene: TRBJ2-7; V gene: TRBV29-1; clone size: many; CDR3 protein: CSVGNTVYEQYF
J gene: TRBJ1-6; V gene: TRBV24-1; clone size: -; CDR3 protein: CATSEDRASPLHF
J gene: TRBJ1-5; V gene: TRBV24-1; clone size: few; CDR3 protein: CASSPWEAGQPQHF
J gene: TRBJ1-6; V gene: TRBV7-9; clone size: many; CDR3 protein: CASSLVEGSGSPLHF
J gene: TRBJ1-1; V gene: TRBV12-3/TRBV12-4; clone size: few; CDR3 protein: CASGLAGVTEAFF
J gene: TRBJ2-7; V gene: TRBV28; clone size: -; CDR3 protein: CASSEPGISYEQYF
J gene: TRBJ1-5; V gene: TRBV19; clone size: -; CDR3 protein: CASNLSRDRDYQPQHF
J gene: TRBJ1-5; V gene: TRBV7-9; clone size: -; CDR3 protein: CASSLFGGQGRPQHF
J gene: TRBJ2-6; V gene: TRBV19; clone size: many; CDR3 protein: CASKLGTGANVLTF
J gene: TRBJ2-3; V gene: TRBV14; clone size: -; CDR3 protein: CASSQGQRVTQYF
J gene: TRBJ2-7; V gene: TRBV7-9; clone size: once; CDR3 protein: CASSFPAEPWEQYF
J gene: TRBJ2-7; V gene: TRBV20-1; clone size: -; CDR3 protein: CSAFSGDSYEQYF
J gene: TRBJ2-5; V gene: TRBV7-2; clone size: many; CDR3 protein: CASSLGTGGWETQYF
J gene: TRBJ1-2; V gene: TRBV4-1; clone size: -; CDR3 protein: CASSQSTGGQGYTF
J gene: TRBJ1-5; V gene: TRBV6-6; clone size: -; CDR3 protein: CASSSTFTVLIDQPQHF
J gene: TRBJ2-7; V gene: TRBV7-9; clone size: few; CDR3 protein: CASSLPPAVPSYEQYF
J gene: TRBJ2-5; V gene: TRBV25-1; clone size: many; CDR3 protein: CASSEAEAGTGFTETQYF
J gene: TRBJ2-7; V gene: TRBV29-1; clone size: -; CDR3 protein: CSVDGSGSSLSSYEQYF
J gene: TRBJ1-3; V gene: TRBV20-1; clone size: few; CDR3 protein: CSASFQRQGNTIYF
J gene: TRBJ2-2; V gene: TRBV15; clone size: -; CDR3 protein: CATSRSITGELFF
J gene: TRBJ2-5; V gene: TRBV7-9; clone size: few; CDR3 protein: CASSFDLQETQYF
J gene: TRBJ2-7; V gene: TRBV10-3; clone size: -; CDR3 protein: CASRSGTGGVYEQYF